Each of the 26 T cell receptor beta chains below was sequenced from the same sample in a study of regulatory T cells in long-lasting Graves disease. Described time point: newly diagnosed GD, antithyroid drugs for less than 3 months. TCR sequences were obtained from RNA taken from PBMCs. Building of the TCR beta libraries involved iRepertoire HTBI primers and Arm-PCR of CDR3 regions. TCRdb used MiXCR to reprocess the multiplex PCR reads, holding one entry per CDR3 protein. The repertoire holds about 440,000 distinct CDR3 sequences, with 15% as singletons. This same sample was also taken into another study, of T cells in Graves' hyperthyroidism and ophthalmopathy.

The source material was peripheral blood mononuclear cells (PBMCs), sampled at new diagnosis, from a patient treated with antithyroid drugs. These receptors all stem from a woman in her twenties or thirties with Graves disease.

This clonotype has a handful of counts. The genes are TRBV20-1 and TRBJ2-1; D unclear. The CDR3 has 13 amino acids. Germline V gene data show CDR1 as DFQATT and CDR2 as SNEGSKA (reference sequence). The V gene lost 2 bases and the J gene lost 6 bases, with 11 bases spanning the gap. The CDR3 DNA reads as TGCAGTGCTAGAAGATTCACGGCCAATGAGCAGTTCTTC. This encodes CSARRFTANEQFF.

This clonotype has ten or more counts. The rearrangement links TRBV24-1 to TRBJ2-6; D is undetermined. Trimming removed 5 bases at V and 4 bases at J, with 8 bases between. CDR3 length: 14 amino acids. The V gene's germline CDR1 is KGHDR and CDR2 SFDVKD. CDR3 bases: TGTGCCACCAGTGGTTCGACAGGGGCCAACGTCCTGACTTTC. It translates to CATSGSTGANVLTF.

This clonotype was seen many times. The chain couples TRBV12-3 or TRBV12-4 to TRBJ2-1; 10 bases fit TRBD2. The CDR3 extends over 14 amino acids. J lost 7 bases, V lost 7 bases, and 7 bases had no gene match. The CDR3 protein is CASTKREGRNEQFF. The CDR3, as DNA: TGTGCCAGCACCAAGCGGGAGGGCCGTAATGAGCAGTTCTTC.

The chain carries TRBV12-3 or TRBV12-4 and TRBJ2-7, with 7 bases that match TRBD1. Germline trimming cut 5 bases from V and 5 bases from J; bases unmatched to any gene: 3. The CDR3 spans 12 residues. CDR3 residues: CASSGQVHEQYF. The CDR3 bases are TGTGCCAGCAGTGGACAGGTCCACGAGCAGTACTTC.

This clonotype was counted at least ten times. The chain links TRBV6-2 or TRBV6-3 to TRBJ2-7, with 10 bases lining up with TRBD2. The CDR3 totals 13 residues. The germline gives CDR1 MNHEY, CDR2 SVGEGT. V trimming: 7 bases; J trimming: 3 bases; junction bases outside the gene matches: 3. CDR3 in amino acids: CASNLAGVYEQYF. CDR3 coding DNA: TGTGCCAGCAATCTAGCGGGAGTCTACGAGCAGTACTTC.

This clonotype was recorded at least ten times. This chain uses TRBV20-1 with TRBJ2-1, with 12 nucleotides matching TRBD2. The CDR3 runs 12 residues. Per the germline V gene, CDR1 is DFQATT and CDR2 is SNEGSKA (reference sequence). The CDR3 loop reads CRATSGRGEQFF. The DNA for the CDR3 is TGCAGGGCGACTAGCGGGAGAGGGGAGCAGTTCTTC.

This clonotype was seen ten or more times. The chain couples TRBV20-1 to TRBJ1-1; no reliable D call. Germline V CDR1 and CDR2: DFQATT, SNEGSKA (reference sequence). This CDR3 has 14 amino acids. The germline V and J ends were trimmed by 0 bases and 6 bases, with 14 bases remaining between them. CDR3 protein: CSARDGRVLAEAFF. The CDR3 region has the DNA TGCAGTGCTAGAGATGGGAGGGTTTTAGCTGAAGCTTTCTTT.

This clonotype was observed many times. This chain connects TRBV5-6 to TRBJ2-7; 12 nucleotides agree with TRBD2. With 0 bases clipped from V and 6 bases from J, the junction kept 4 bases outside the gene matches. Germline CDR1 SGHDT, CDR2 YYEEEE. CDR3 length: 15 residues. Here the CDR3 reads CASSLVGTSGSEQYF. DNA of the CDR3: TGTGCCAGCAGCTTGGTTGGGACTAGCGGGTCCGAGCAGTACTTC.

As for this clonotype: This probably arose from a read error, given a far larger clone one base away. This chain joins TRBV2 and TRBJ2-5; D is possibly TRBD2 (6 bases). TRBJ2-1 matches the DNA end more closely, so the J call is doubtful. Germline-derived CDR1 and CDR2 are SNHLY and FYNNEI. The CDR3 is made up of 15 amino acids. The CDR3 DNA follows: TGTGCCAGCAGTGAAGCGCTGGGGGGTCCCTACGAGCAGTTCTTC. This encodes CASSEALGGPYEQFF.

The V and J genes are TRBV6-1 and TRBJ1-1; the D gene is possibly TRBD1 (6 bases). Germline loops: CDR1 MNHNS, CDR2 SASEGT. With 6 bases removed from V and 0 bases from J, the gap between germline ends came to 17 bases. The CDR3 contains 16 residues. CDR3 coding DNA: TGTGCCAGCAGACCGCCGGGGGCAAACATGAACACTGAAGCTTTCTTT. Amino acids: CASRPPGANMNTEAFF.

This clonotype was seen repeatedly, ten times or more. The chain combines TRBV28 with TRBJ2-5; D not certain. The CDR3 spans 17 residues. The germline V and J ends were trimmed by 5 bases and 0 bases, with 19 bases remaining between them. CDR1 is MDHEN, CDR2 SYDVKM, per germline. The CDR3 loop reads CASSPPWAGTYQETQYF. In nucleotides, the CDR3 is TGTGCCAGCAGTCCCCCCTGGGCAGGCACGTACCAAGAGACCCAGTACTTC.

This clonotype has at least ten counts. The chain employs TRBV19 and TRBJ1-3; D not certain. This CDR3 region has 16 residues. Germline assignment: CDR1 LNHDA and CDR2 SQIVND (reference sequence). V was clipped by 5 bases and J by 1 base, with 15 bases between them. For the CDR3, the DNA is TGTGCCAGTAGTCCCCCAGACCTCTTTTCTGGAAACACCATATATTTT. This gives the protein CASSPPDLFSGNTIYF.

This clonotype was detected many times. This sequence joins TRBV7-8 and TRBJ2-3; D may be TRBD2 (6 bases). V lost 4 bases, J lost 2 bases, and 10 bases lay in between. From germline, CDR1 is SGHVS and CDR2 FQNEAQ. The CDR3 covers 14 residues. This CDR3 reads CASSSGLNTDTQYF. For the CDR3, the DNA is TGTGCCAGCAGCTCGGGACTGAACACAGATACGCAGTATTTT.

A few counts support this clonotype. The chain employs TRBV6-5 and TRBJ2-5; D unresolved. The CDR3 has 14 residues. CDR1 MNHEY and CDR2 SVGAGI come from the germline V gene. Trimming took 2 bases from V and 0 from J, leaving 7 bases between them. CDR3 loop: CASSYGGNQETQYF. CDR3 nucleotide sequence: TGTGCCAGCAGTTACGGCGGAAACCAAGAGACCCAGTACTTC.

V gene TRBV7-2 combines with J gene TRBJ1-5, with D perhaps matching TRBD1 (5 bases). The CDR3 totals 15 residues. Per germline, CDR1 SGHTA and CDR2 FQGNSA. Trimming took off 1 base at V and 7 bases at J, with 14 bases between the two ends. The CDR3 bases are TGTGCCAGCAGCTTAGAAGCCCGGCGGGACCAGCCCCAGCATTTT. Translated, it gives CASSLEARRDQPQHF.

The chain recombines TRBV11-2 with TRBJ2-1; D unclear. The CDR3 runs 14 residues. Germline CDR1 reads SGHAT; CDR2 reads FQNNGV. Trimming removed 0 bases from V and 8 bases from J, with 11 bases in between. CDR3 bases: TGTGCCAGCAGCTTAGATCAGGTAGGCCATGAGCAGTTCTTC. Translating gives CASSLDQVGHEQFF.

This clonotype was observed a handful of times. The V gene is TRBV19, the J gene TRBJ1-5; tentatively, D is TRBD1 (5 bases). V was shortened by 1 base and J by 5 bases, with 6 bases between the two germline ends. The CDR3 is made up of 13 amino acids. Looked up from germline, CDR1 is LNHDA and CDR2 is SQIVND (reference sequence). In nucleotides, the CDR3 is TGTGCCAGTAGTATAGCCAGGGATCAGCCCCAGCATTTT. It yields the protein CASSIARDQPQHF.

There are many counts of this clonotype. The V call is TRBV20-1, the J call TRBJ2-5; 13 bases fit TRBD2. The CDR3 spans 14 residues. From germline, CDR1 is DFQATT and CDR2 SNEGSKA (reference sequence). The ends lost 4 bases at V and 5 bases at J; junction bases unmatched: 4. The CDR3 protein is CSATGTSGMETQYF. In DNA, the CDR3 is TGCAGTGCTACCGGGACTAGCGGGATGGAGACCCAGTACTTC.

The V gene is TRBV9, the J gene TRBJ2-7; TRBD2 might be the D (6 bases). Germline V lookup: CDR1 SGDLS, CDR2 YYNGEE. The CDR3 covers 17 residues. Trimming left V 0 bases short and J 3 bases short, with 19 bases between. CDR3 DNA: TGTGCCAGCAGCGTAGGAGTCTCGGGCGCGGGGATCTACGAGCAGTACTTC. Translated, it gives CASSVGVSGAGIYEQYF.

This clonotype was observed at least ten times. CDR3 amino acids: CASSLSTAGSSYEQYF. DNA of the CDR3: TGTGCCAGCAGTTTATCGACGGCAGGGAGCTCCTACGAGCAGTACTTC. V is TRBV27 and J is TRBJ2-7; D could derive from TRBD1 or TRBD2 (5 bases each). The CDR3 is 16 amino acids. The germline V gene encodes CDR1 MNHEY and CDR2 SMNVEV (reference sequence). Trimming stripped 0 bases from V and 0 bases from J, with 12 bases between.

The table lists this clonotype with many counts. The chain uses TRBV30 and TRBJ2-7, with D possibly being TRBD1 or TRBD2 (6 bases each). The CDR3 length is 10 residues. From germline, CDR1 is GTSNPN and CDR2 SVGIG (reference sequence). The CDR3 region is CAHGGHEQYF. CDR3 in DNA: TGTGCTCACGGGGGCCACGAGCAGTACTTC.

This clonotype was found a few times. The CDR3 reads CSALHDTEAFF. The CDR3 nucleotides read TGCAGCGCCTTACACGACACTGAAGCTTTCTTT. This chain uses TRBV29-1 with TRBJ1-1, with unresolved D. V was cut by 7 bases and J by 3 bases, with 9 bases left in between. The CDR3 consists of 11 residues. CDR1 and CDR2 (germline): SQVTM, ANQGSEA.

This clonotype has at least ten counts. V and J are TRBV20-1 and TRBJ2-3; a possible D gene is TRBD2 (6 bases). Deletions cut 6 bases from V and 5 bases from J, with 9 bases between. There are 11 residues in the CDR3. Germline CDR1 is DFQATT and CDR2 is SNEGSKA (reference sequence). The CDR3 loop reads CSADGGDTQYF. The CDR3 DNA sequence: TGCAGTGCAGACGGGGGAGATACGCAGTATTTT.

There are many counts of this clonotype. V gene TRBV20-1 combines with J gene TRBJ2-7; D remains ambiguous. Trimming took off 3 bases at V and 4 bases at J, with 7 bases between the two ends. CDR1 is DFQATT, CDR2 SNEGSKA, per germline (reference sequence). The CDR3 has 11 residues. Here the CDR3 DNA reads TGCAGTGCTAGTTGGCAGTACGAGCAGTACTTC. Protein sequence: CSASWQYEQYF.

The table lists this clonotype with a few counts. The genes are TRBV9 and TRBJ2-7, with 8 positions matching TRBD2. Germline V gene lookup returns CDR1 SGDLS and CDR2 YYNGEE. With 0 bases clipped from V and 0 bases from J, the junction kept 5 bases outside the gene matches. The CDR3 totals 16 residues. The CDR3 here is CASSVGTGGSSYEQYF. CDR3 nucleotide sequence: TGTGCCAGCAGCGTAGGAACGGGAGGGAGCTCCTACGAGCAGTACTTC.

This CDR3 is CASSPRGGLYEQYF. CDR3 coding DNA: TGCGCCAGCAGTCCCCGGGGGGGGCTGTACGAGCAGTACTTC. The V call is TRBV4-1, the J call TRBJ2-7; 8 nucleotides line up with TRBD2. V gave up 6 bases and J gave up 4 bases; unmatched junction bases: 8. CDR1 and CDR2 from the germline V gene are MGHRA and YSYEKL. The CDR3 consists of 14 residues.